This T cell receptor (beta chain) is drawn from a study of blood T cells in healthy people across ages. Using a J-beta primer mix together with a sample-barcoded 5' primer, a second PCR was run for roughly 6 to 12 cycles. Using its own MiXCR run on the 5' RACE reads, TCRdb lists one record per CDR3 protein. Among some 760,000 distinct CDR3 sequences, 20% to 25% were seen once, and the ten largest hold 9.4%. The CDR3 length is 13 residues. Germline CDR1 reads MGHDK; CDR2 reads SYGVNS. V was pared by 5 bases and J by 6 bases, with 3 bases of the junction left unmatched. This clonotype was counted only a few times. The same data also contributed to another study, on T cells of mothers and their children.

Sequencing was done on a sample of blood. The sequence was collected from a boy between 5 and 17 years old in good health. This chain uses TRBV25-1 with TRBJ2-7; TRBD1 aligns across 11 bases. CDR3 sequence reads: CASSSDRGPEQYF. The CDR3 nucleotides are TGTGCCAGCAGTTCGGACAGGGGGCCCGAGCAGTACTTC.